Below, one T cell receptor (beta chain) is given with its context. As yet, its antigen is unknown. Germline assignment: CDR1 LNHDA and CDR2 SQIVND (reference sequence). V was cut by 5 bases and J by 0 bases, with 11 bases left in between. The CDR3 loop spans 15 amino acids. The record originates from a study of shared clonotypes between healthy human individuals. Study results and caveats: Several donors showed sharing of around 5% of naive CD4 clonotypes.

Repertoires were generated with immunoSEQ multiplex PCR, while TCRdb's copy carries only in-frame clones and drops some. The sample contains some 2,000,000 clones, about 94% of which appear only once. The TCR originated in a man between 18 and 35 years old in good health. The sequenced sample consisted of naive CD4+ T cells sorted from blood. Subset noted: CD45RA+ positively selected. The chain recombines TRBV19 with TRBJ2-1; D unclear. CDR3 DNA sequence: TGTGCCAGTAGTCGAATACTTAGCTCCTACAATGAGCAGTTCTTC. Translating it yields CASSRILSSYNEQFF.